One and the same sample provided the 4 T cell receptor beta chains below, sequenced in a study of identical twins. TCRdb re-analysed the 5' RACE reads in MiXCR, keeping a single row per CDR3 protein. The data show more than 1.5 million distinct CDR3 sequences, with about 30% seen just once and around 0.3% held by the top ten. The sequencing sample was made of cord blood. The receptors were gathered from a newborn girl in good health.

The chain recombines TRBV7-9 with TRBJ2-7, with D possibly being TRBD1 or TRBD2 (5 bases each). The CDR3 spans 17 residues. CDR1 is SEHNR, CDR2 FQNEAQ, per germline (reference sequence). V lost 4 bases to trimming and J lost 0 bases, with 19 bases between them. In DNA form, the CDR3 reads TGTGCCAGCAGCTCAACTACTTGGGGGAGAGTCTCCTACGAGCAGTACTTC. Translated, it gives CASSSTTWGRVSYEQYF.

The gene calls are TRBV20-1 and TRBJ1-5; tentatively, D is TRBD1 (6 bases). Trimming cost V 6 bases and J 7 bases, with 16 bases left between them. The CDR3 is 13 residues long. Germline loops: CDR1 DFQATT, CDR2 SNEGSKA (reference sequence). The CDR3 nucleotides are TGCAGTGCCCTGACTCGGGGGCTCCAGCCCCAGCATTTT. Its protein product is CSALTRGLQPQHF.

This clonotype was observed a few times. The chain is built from TRBV7-2 and TRBJ2-5, with 7 bases fitting TRBD2. V gave up 6 bases and J gave up 5 bases; unmatched junction bases: 6. Looked up from germline, CDR1 is SGHTA and CDR2 is FQGNSA. This CDR3 is 13 amino acids long. The CDR3, as DNA: TGTGCCAGCAGAAAGGGAGGGGTCGAGACCCAGTACTTC. Amino acid sequence: CASRKGGVETQYF.

In this sample, this clonotype turned up a few times. The CDR3 coding sequence is TGTGCCAGCAGTTATCAGGGGACGGAGCAGTTCTTC. This gives the protein CASSYQGTEQFF. The V and J genes are TRBV6-6 and TRBJ2-1, with D tentatively TRBD1 (6 bases). This CDR3 comprises 12 residues. V lost 3 bases to trimming and J lost 10 bases, with 10 bases between them. CDR1 is MNHNY, CDR2 SVGAGI, per germline (reference sequence).